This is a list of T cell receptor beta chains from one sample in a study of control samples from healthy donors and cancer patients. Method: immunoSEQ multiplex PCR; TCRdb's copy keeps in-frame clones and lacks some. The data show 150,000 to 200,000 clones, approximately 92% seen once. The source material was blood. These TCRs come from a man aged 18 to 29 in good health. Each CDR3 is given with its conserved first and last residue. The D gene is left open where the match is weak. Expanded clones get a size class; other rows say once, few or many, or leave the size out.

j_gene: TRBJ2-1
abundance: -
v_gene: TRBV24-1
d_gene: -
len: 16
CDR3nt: TGTGCCACCGGCTCCTTGACGGGGAGCTCCTACAATGAGCAGTTCTTC
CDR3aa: CATGSLTGSSYNEQFF

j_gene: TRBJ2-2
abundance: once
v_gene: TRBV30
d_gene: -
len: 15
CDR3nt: TGTGCCTGGAGTGTGCGAGGGGCCAACACCGGGGAGCTGTTTTTT
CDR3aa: CAWSVRGANTGELFF

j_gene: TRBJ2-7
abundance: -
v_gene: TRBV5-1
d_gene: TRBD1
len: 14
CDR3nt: TGCGCCAGCAGCCCGTGGACAGGGGTCGGCGAGCAGTACTTC
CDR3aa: CASSPWTGVGEQYF

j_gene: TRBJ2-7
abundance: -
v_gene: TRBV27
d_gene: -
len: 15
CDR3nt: TGTGCCAGCAGGCGGACTTTGGGACTCGAGTACGAGCAGTACTTC
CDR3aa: CASRRTLGLEYEQYF

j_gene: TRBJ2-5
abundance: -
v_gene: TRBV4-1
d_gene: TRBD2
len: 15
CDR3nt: TGCGCCAGCAGCCAAGGCCAGGGAGGGGAGAAGACCCAGTACTTC
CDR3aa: CASSQGQGGEKTQYF

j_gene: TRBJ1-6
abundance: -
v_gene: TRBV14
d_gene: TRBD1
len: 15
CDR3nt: TGTGCCAGCAGGTACTCCGGGACAGGGCGTTCACCCCTCCACTTT
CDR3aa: CASRYSGTGRSPLHF

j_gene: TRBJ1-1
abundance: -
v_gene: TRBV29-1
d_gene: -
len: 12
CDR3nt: TGCAGCGTTCTCTCGCCGAACACTGAAGCTTTCTTT
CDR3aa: CSVLSPNTEAFF

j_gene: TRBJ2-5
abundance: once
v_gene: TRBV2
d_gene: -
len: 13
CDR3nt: TGTGCCAGCAGTGAAAACTTGCTAGAGACCCAGTACTTC
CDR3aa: CASSENLLETQYF

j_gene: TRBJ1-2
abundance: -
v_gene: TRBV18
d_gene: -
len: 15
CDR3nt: TGTGCCAGCTCACCAGGGGTACAGGTTAACTATGGCTACACCTTC
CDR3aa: CASSPGVQVNYGYTF

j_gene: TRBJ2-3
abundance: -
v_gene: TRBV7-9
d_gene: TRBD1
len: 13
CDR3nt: TGTGCCAGCATGCCGTCAGGGGGAGATACGCAGTATTTT
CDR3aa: CASMPSGGDTQYF

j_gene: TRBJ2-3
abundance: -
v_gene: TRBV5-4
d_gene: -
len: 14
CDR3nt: TGTGCCAGCAGCAGGGGGACCAGGGCCTATACGCAGTATTTT
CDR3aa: CASSRGTRAYTQYF